The rows below give T cell receptor beta chains drawn from one sample of a study of blood T cell repertoires in COVID-19. The assay was immunoSEQ multiplex PCR, and TCRdb's table has in-frame clones only and misses some. This sample has approximately 250,000 clones, with approximately 90% found just once. Sequenced: PBMCs or T cells enriched from blood (not recorded which). The receptors derive from a man aged 35 to 55 who had been exposed to COVID-19. The CDR3 runs from the conserved cysteine through the conserved F or W. Fields, in order: CDR3 length, V gene, D gene, clone size, J gene, CDR3 protein, CDR3 DNA. A D gene is named only where the DNA matches it firmly. Not every row has a clone size; where given, it reads once, few, many or a size class.

15	TRBV2	TRBD2	.	TRBJ2-1	CASSDFAGGYNEQFF	TGTGCCAGCAGTGACTTTGCGGGAGGCTACAATGAGCAGTTCTTC
13	TRBV10-1	.	.	TRBJ2-1	CAISREVLDEQFF	TGCGCCATAAGTCGTGAGGTACTTGATGAGCAGTTCTTC
15	TRBV4-2	TRBD1	.	TRBJ1-6	CASSPGQGVNSPLHF	TGTGCCAGCAGCCCTGGACAGGGAGTGAATTCACCCCTCCACTTT
15	TRBV28	TRBD1	.	TRBJ2-7	CASSSPAGQGCEQYF	TGTGCCAGCAGTTCCCCTGCGGGACAGGGGTGTGAGCAGTACTTC
16	TRBV5-4	.	.	TRBJ2-7	CASSSKTGTKTYEQYF	TGTGCCAGCAGCTCGAAGACCGGGACAAAGACTTACGAGCAGTACTTC
15	TRBV9	.	.	TRBJ2-1	CASSVDGVSYNEQFF	TGTGCCAGCAGCGTCGACGGAGTCTCCTACAATGAGCAGTTCTTC
15	TRBV19	TRBD1	.	TRBJ1-6	CASSPSRDRESPLHF	TGTGCCAGTAGCCCTTCCCGGGACAGGGAGTCACCCCTCCACTTT
13	TRBV11-3	.	.	TRBJ2-2	CASSLDPAGELFF	TGTGCCAGCAGCTTAGATCCTGCCGGGGAGCTGTTTTTT
22	TRBV4-1	TRBD2	.	TRBJ2-5	CASSRNLGTSGSQALVRETQYF	TGCGCCAGCAGCCGGAACCTCGGGACTAGCGGGAGCCAAGCTTTAGTTCGAGAGACCCAGTACTTC
15	TRBV5-6	TRBD1	.	TRBJ1-3	CASSLTGGSGNTIYF	TGTGCCAGCAGCTTGACAGGGGGCTCTGGAAACACCATATATTTT
15	TRBV9	TRBD1	.	TRBJ1-2	CASSARTGGFYGYTF	TGTGCCAGCAGCGCCCGGACAGGGGGCTTCTATGGCTACACCTTC
16	TRBV27	TRBD1	.	TRBJ2-6	CASSSRGQAGANVLTF	TGTGCCAGCAGTTCCCGAGGACAGGCTGGGGCCAACGTCCTGACTTTC
11	TRBV27	.	.	TRBJ2-1	CASTVGNEQFF	TGTGCCAGCACGGTCGGCAATGAGCAGTTCTTC
15	TRBV7-7	TRBD2	.	TRBJ2-7	CASSPGLADSYEQYF	TGTGCTAGCAGCCCCGGACTAGCGGACTCCTACGAGCAGTACTTC
13	TRBV5-1	.	.	TRBJ2-3	CASSSANTDTQYF	TGCGCCAGCAGCTCAGCGAACACAGATACGCAGTATTTT
14	TRBV3-1/TRBV3-2	.	.	TRBJ1-4	CASSRSMANEKLFF	TGTGCCAGCAGCAGGAGCATGGCTAATGAAAAACTGTTTTTT
15	TRBV28	TRBD1	once	TRBJ1-6	CASRSKQGANSPLHF	TGTGCCAGCCGTTCGAAACAGGGGGCAAATTCACCCCTCCACTTT
16	TRBV2	.	.	TRBJ2-1	CASSDNGEGGEDEQFF	TGTGCCAGCAGTGATAATGGCGAGGGAGGAGAGGATGAGCAGTTCTTC
13	TRBV6-6	TRBD1	.	TRBJ1-2	CASSSTGGNGYTF	TGTGCCAGCAGTTCGACAGGGGGAAACGGCTACACCTTC
13	TRBV6-5	.	.	TRBJ1-2	CASSEGHMGGYTF	TGTGCCAGCAGCGAGGGACATATGGGAGGCTACACCTTC
13	TRBV28	.	.	TRBJ1-2	CASHKTSHYGYTF	TGTGCCAGCCATAAAACTTCACACTATGGCTACACCTTC
13	TRBV9	.	.	TRBJ2-7	CASSAGTDYEQYF	TGTGCCAGCAGTGCAGGAACGGACTACGAGCAGTACTTC